This T cell receptor beta chain was identified during a study of T cell responses to AZD1222 COVID-19 vaccine. Study-wide results and caveats: The CD4 TCRs associated with vaccination extended across spike and predominated at 160-218 and 743-854. Unmutated variant regions reportedly attract nearly half of all spike-specific TCRs. An increase in Spike-specific TCR breadth and depth was observed after two AZD1222 doses.

Deletions cut 9 bases from V and 12 bases from J, with 21 bases between. The CDR3 loop spans 13 amino acids. The germline CDR1 and CDR2 sequences are SGHNT and YYREEE (reference sequence). Concerning this clone itself: The antigen is not known.

Here immunoSEQ multiplex PCR was the method, and the copy in TCRdb shows in-frame clones only, minus some. The repertoire holds about 170,000 clones, roughly 92% seen once, with about 1.6% in the top ten. The rearrangement links TRBV5-4 to TRBJ2-2; D may be TRBD2 (5 bases). Sequences were derived from peripheral blood, sampled on day 0 of AZD1222 vaccination. The clonotype comes from an adult in good health. The CDR3 bases are TGTGCCACCCAAGGAGGAAACAGATTGCAGCTGTTTTTT. Translating it yields CATQGGNRLQLFF.